A selection of T cell receptor beta chains follows, all from one sample in a study of shared clonotypes between healthy human individuals. Generated by immunoSEQ multiplex PCR, the TCRdb table keeps only in-frame clones and is missing some. The sample consists of around 1.9 million clones, just over 90% of them appearing once. Sequencing was carried out using naive CD8+ T cells from PBMCs. These receptor sequences come from a man aged 18 to 29 in good health. Some clones in this sample may be carry-over from other donors' samples. Both conserved end residues are trimmed from each CDR3. Fields, in order: J gene, V gene, clone size, CDR3 protein. Part of the rows lack a size; the others show once, few, many or a class for expanded clones.

j_gene: TRBJ2-1; v_gene: TRBV7-2; abundance: once; CDR3aa: ASSLVFLQNNEQF
j_gene: TRBJ1-1; v_gene: TRBV4-3; abundance: .; CDR3aa: ASSQQGDNTEAF
j_gene: TRBJ1-2; v_gene: TRBV14; abundance: .; CDR3aa: ASSAGGQAAPGDGYT
j_gene: TRBJ2-2; v_gene: TRBV29-1; abundance: .; CDR3aa: SVRWTRFPGELF
j_gene: TRBJ2-3; v_gene: TRBV28; abundance: once; CDR3aa: ASSLRRPTDTQY
j_gene: TRBJ2-1; v_gene: TRBV7-2; abundance: .; CDR3aa: ASSLETYYNEQF
j_gene: TRBJ2-7; v_gene: TRBV13; abundance: .; CDR3aa: ASSFQEEGSQY
j_gene: TRBJ1-3; v_gene: TRBV4-3; abundance: .; CDR3aa: ASSQGTNPGNTIY
j_gene: TRBJ2-1; v_gene: TRBV11-1; abundance: .; CDR3aa: ASSPGLAGVSEQF
j_gene: TRBJ2-7; v_gene: TRBV27; abundance: .; CDR3aa: ASSLESAGGYEQY
j_gene: TRBJ2-2; v_gene: TRBV13; abundance: .; CDR3aa: ASSPRNYAGELF
j_gene: TRBJ2-3; v_gene: TRBV7-3; abundance: .; CDR3aa: ASSLTRTSTDTQY
j_gene: TRBJ1-1; v_gene: TRBV1; abundance: .; CDR3aa: TSSQDGEGTGGLVNTEAF
j_gene: TRBJ1-3; v_gene: TRBV28; abundance: .; CDR3aa: ASSSGSSGNTIY
j_gene: TRBJ1-2; v_gene: TRBV27; abundance: .; CDR3aa: ASSLDRGWDYT
j_gene: TRBJ2-7; v_gene: TRBV27; abundance: .; CDR3aa: ASSFVGGPMGEQY
j_gene: TRBJ2-2; v_gene: TRBV29-1; abundance: .; CDR3aa: SVVKRDTGELF
j_gene: TRBJ2-7; v_gene: TRBV5-1; abundance: .; CDR3aa: ASRRSSYEQY
j_gene: TRBJ1-5; v_gene: TRBV6-1; abundance: .; CDR3aa: ASSEDRGRNQPQH
j_gene: TRBJ2-7; v_gene: TRBV5-6; abundance: .; CDR3aa: ASSLALAGSFSYEQY
j_gene: TRBJ2-1; v_gene: TRBV5-8; abundance: .; CDR3aa: ASSLVGPAYNEQF
j_gene: TRBJ1-2; v_gene: TRBV7-2; abundance: .; CDR3aa: ASSLLTNYGYT
j_gene: TRBJ1-2; v_gene: TRBV14; abundance: .; CDR3aa: ASSPYRTGGDGYT
j_gene: TRBJ2-3; v_gene: TRBV5-6; abundance: .; CDR3aa: ASSIIPGLAGSDTQY
j_gene: TRBJ2-1; v_gene: TRBV4-3; abundance: .; CDR3aa: ASSQSRSGGPEQF
j_gene: TRBJ2-1; v_gene: TRBV11-2; abundance: .; CDR3aa: ASSFSYNEQF
j_gene: TRBJ2-2; v_gene: TRBV19; abundance: once; CDR3aa: ASSIGPGVTGELF
j_gene: TRBJ2-1; v_gene: TRBV19; abundance: .; CDR3aa: ASSIGQAEENEQF
j_gene: TRBJ2-7; v_gene: TRBV27; abundance: .; CDR3aa: ASSSPILTRDRTVEQY
j_gene: TRBJ1-5; v_gene: TRBV30; abundance: .; CDR3aa: AWSGTGGNQPQH
j_gene: TRBJ2-7; v_gene: TRBV18; abundance: .; CDR3aa: ASSPGLGNYEQY
j_gene: TRBJ2-1; v_gene: TRBV7-3; abundance: .; CDR3aa: ASSPVGLAGNEQF
j_gene: TRBJ2-4; v_gene: TRBV6-5; abundance: .; CDR3aa: ASSLTAGVKNIQY
j_gene: TRBJ2-7; v_gene: TRBV27; abundance: .; CDR3aa: ASRPASGKGEQY
j_gene: TRBJ2-7; v_gene: TRBV28; abundance: .; CDR3aa: ASSRTHRGSEQY
j_gene: TRBJ1-1; v_gene: TRBV6-6; abundance: .; CDR3aa: ASSYLQGFYTEAF
j_gene: TRBJ1-1; v_gene: TRBV9; abundance: .; CDR3aa: ASSGTPNTEAF
j_gene: TRBJ1-1; v_gene: TRBV6-5; abundance: .; CDR3aa: ASTRGGATEAF
j_gene: TRBJ1-5; v_gene: TRBV7-9; abundance: .; CDR3aa: ASSPEGGVNQPQH
j_gene: TRBJ1-4; v_gene: TRBV5-8; abundance: .; CDR3aa: ASSLRGQGDNEKLF
j_gene: TRBJ1-4; v_gene: TRBV10-3; abundance: .; CDR3aa: AIQGANEKLF